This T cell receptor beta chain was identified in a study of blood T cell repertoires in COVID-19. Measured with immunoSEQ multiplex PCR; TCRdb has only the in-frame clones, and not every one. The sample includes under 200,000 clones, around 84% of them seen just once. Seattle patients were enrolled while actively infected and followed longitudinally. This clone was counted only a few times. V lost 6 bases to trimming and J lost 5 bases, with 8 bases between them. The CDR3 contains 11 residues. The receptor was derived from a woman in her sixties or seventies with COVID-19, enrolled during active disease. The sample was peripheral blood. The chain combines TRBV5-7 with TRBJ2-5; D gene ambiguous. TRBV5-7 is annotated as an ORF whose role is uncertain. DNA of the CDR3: TGTGCCAGCACAGGTGCGGAGACCCAGTACTTC. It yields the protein CASTGAETQYF.